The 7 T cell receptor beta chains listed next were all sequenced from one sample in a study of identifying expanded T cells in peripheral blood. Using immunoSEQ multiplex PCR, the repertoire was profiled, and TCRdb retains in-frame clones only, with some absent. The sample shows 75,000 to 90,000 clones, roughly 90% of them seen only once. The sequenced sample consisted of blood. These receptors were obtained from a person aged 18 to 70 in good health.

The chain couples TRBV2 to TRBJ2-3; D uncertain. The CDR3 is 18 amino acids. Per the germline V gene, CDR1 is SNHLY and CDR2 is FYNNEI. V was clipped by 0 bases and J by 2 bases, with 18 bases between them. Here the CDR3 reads CASSEALGVLPYTDTQYF. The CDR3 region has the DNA TGTGCCAGCAGTGAAGCGCTTGGCGTCCTCCCCTACACAGATACGCAGTATTTT.

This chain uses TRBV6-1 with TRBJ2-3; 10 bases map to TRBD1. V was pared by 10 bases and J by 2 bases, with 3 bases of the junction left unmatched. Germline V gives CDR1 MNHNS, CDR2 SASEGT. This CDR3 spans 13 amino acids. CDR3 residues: CATRQGATDTQYF. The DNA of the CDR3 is TGTGCCACCCGACAGGGGGCCACAGATACGCAGTATTTT.

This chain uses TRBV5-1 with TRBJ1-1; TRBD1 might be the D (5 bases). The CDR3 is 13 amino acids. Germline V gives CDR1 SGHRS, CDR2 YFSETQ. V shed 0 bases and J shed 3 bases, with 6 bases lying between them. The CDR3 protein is CASSLAGYTEAFF. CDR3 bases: TGCGCCAGCAGCTTGGCAGGGTACACTGAAGCTTTCTTT.

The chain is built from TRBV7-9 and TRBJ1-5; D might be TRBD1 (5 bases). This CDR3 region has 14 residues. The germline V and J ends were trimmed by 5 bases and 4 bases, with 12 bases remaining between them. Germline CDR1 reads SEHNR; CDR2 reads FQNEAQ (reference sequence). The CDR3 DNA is TGTGCCAGCAGCCCGGGACTCTCTAATCAGCCCCAGCATTTT. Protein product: CASSPGLSNQPQHF.

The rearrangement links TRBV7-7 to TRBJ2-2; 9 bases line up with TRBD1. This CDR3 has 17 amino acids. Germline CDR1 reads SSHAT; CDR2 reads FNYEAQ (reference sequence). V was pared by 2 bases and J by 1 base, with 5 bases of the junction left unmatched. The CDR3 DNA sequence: TGTGCCAGCAGCTTACCCGGGACAGGGAAGAACACCGGGGAGCTGTTTTTT. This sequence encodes CASSLPGTGKNTGELFF.

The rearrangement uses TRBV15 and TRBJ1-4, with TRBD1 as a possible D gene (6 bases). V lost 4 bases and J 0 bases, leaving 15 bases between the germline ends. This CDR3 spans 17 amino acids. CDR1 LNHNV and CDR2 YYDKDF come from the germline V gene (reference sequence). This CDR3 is CATSKIPYRATNEKLFF. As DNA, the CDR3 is TGTGCCACCAGCAAAATCCCTTACAGGGCAACTAATGAAAAACTGTTTTTT.

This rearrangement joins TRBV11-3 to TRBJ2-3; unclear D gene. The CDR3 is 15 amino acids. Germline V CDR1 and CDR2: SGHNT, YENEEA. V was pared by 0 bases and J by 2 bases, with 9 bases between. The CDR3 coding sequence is TGTGCCAGCAGCTTAGAGGCCAGTGTCACAGATACGCAGTATTTT. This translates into CASSLEASVTDTQYF.